This is a list of T cell receptor beta chains from one sample in a study of cytomegalovirus exposure and HLA in healthy donors. TCRdb's table, derived via immunoSEQ multiplex PCR, lists solely in-frame clones and lacks some. The sample shows over 150,000 clones, 70% to 90% of them seen only once. Sequences were obtained from PBMCs. The receptors shown here come from a woman aged 18-30 years in good health and CMV-seronegative. Each CDR3 is given with its conserved first and last residue. Fields, in order: V gene, CDR3 length, J gene, CDR3 protein.

v_call: TRBV14
cdr3_length: 15
j_call: TRBJ1-2
cdr3_aa: CASSQVPQGITGYTF

v_call: TRBV11-2
cdr3_length: 15
j_call: TRBJ2-1
cdr3_aa: CASSFGGGPGYEQFF

v_call: TRBV25-1
cdr3_length: 15
j_call: TRBJ1-4
cdr3_aa: CASSGRDSRMRKLFF

v_call: TRBV6-5
cdr3_length: 13
j_call: TRBJ1-4
cdr3_aa: CASSLGGNEKLFF

v_call: TRBV29-1
cdr3_length: 15
j_call: TRBJ2-1
cdr3_aa: CSVDPWTSGTNEQFF

v_call: TRBV7-2
cdr3_length: 18
j_call: TRBJ2-1
cdr3_aa: CASSLKAAPGLGGSEQFF

v_call: TRBV28
cdr3_length: 14
j_call: TRBJ2-7
cdr3_aa: CASTIDRVNYEQYF

v_call: TRBV2
cdr3_length: 13
j_call: TRBJ1-2
cdr3_aa: CASSEGRGGGYTF

v_call: TRBV7-9
cdr3_length: 15
j_call: TRBJ2-5
cdr3_aa: CASSAPVGGKETQYF

v_call: TRBV15
cdr3_length: 13
j_call: TRBJ1-2
cdr3_aa: CATSREGPGGYTF

v_call: TRBV12-5
cdr3_length: 13
j_call: TRBJ2-3
cdr3_aa: CASGLAPADTQYF

v_call: TRBV9
cdr3_length: 16
j_call: TRBJ2-3
cdr3_aa: CASSVTSGSITDTQYF

v_call: TRBV7-6
cdr3_length: 12
j_call: TRBJ2-7
cdr3_aa: CASSFPAGEQYF

v_call: TRBV10-2
cdr3_length: 14
j_call: TRBJ1-1
cdr3_aa: CASSLPGQGTEAFF

v_call: TRBV5-1
cdr3_length: 15
j_call: TRBJ2-1
cdr3_aa: CASSLGLAGNNEQFF

v_call: TRBV4-1
cdr3_length: 13
j_call: TRBJ1-4
cdr3_aa: CASSLQTGLELFF

v_call: TRBV25-1
cdr3_length: 14
j_call: TRBJ1-5
cdr3_aa: CASQSRGENQPQHF

v_call: TRBV10-2
cdr3_length: 13
j_call: TRBJ1-2
cdr3_aa: CASSESPVYGYTF

v_call: TRBV4-1
cdr3_length: 16
j_call: TRBJ2-1
cdr3_aa: CASSQVGRQGTNEQFF

v_call: TRBV6-5
cdr3_length: 15
j_call: TRBJ2-1
cdr3_aa: CASSYSLLHAGEQFF

v_call: TRBV7-9
cdr3_length: 13
j_call: TRBJ1-1
cdr3_aa: CASSFSRDPEAFF

v_call: TRBV5-1
cdr3_length: 15
j_call: TRBJ1-5
cdr3_aa: CASSHEDTDNQPQHF

v_call: TRBV19
cdr3_length: 14
j_call: TRBJ1-2
cdr3_aa: CASSGGASYYGYTF

v_call: TRBV9
cdr3_length: 15
j_call: TRBJ2-5
cdr3_aa: CASSVGGLLQETQYF

v_call: TRBV6-1
cdr3_length: 13
j_call: TRBJ1-2
cdr3_aa: CASSPQGGYGYTF

v_call: TRBV27
cdr3_length: 15
j_call: TRBJ2-1
cdr3_aa: CASSFGTSGLNEQFF

v_call: TRBV11-1
cdr3_length: 17
j_call: TRBJ2-2
cdr3_aa: CASSPALTGAGSGELFF

v_call: TRBV19
cdr3_length: 13
j_call: TRBJ2-5
cdr3_aa: CASTYRDGGTQYF

v_call: TRBV27
cdr3_length: 17
j_call: TRBJ1-3
cdr3_aa: CASSAQPGQGKGNTIYF

v_call: TRBV4-1
cdr3_length: 18
j_call: TRBJ2-3
cdr3_aa: CASSQRHRTSGGTDTQYF

v_call: TRBV6-5
cdr3_length: 16
j_call: TRBJ1-3
cdr3_aa: CASSYGRGASGNTIYF

v_call: TRBV28
cdr3_length: 13
j_call: TRBJ1-5
cdr3_aa: CASSVSGNQPQHF

v_call: TRBV13
cdr3_length: 16
j_call: TRBJ1-2
cdr3_aa: CASSRRTQQGAYGYTF

v_call: TRBV19
cdr3_length: 15
j_call: TRBJ2-3
cdr3_aa: CASRDRGQKADTQYF

v_call: TRBV6-6
cdr3_length: 14
j_call: TRBJ2-2
cdr3_aa: CASRTDRNTGELFF

v_call: TRBV5-1
cdr3_length: 11
j_call: TRBJ2-7
cdr3_aa: CASSLAGEQYF

v_call: TRBV11-2
cdr3_length: 13
j_call: TRBJ2-7
cdr3_aa: CASSLGPGNEQYF

v_call: TRBV7-6
cdr3_length: 13
j_call: TRBJ2-5
cdr3_aa: CASSLSISETQYF

v_call: TRBV18
cdr3_length: 15
j_call: TRBJ1-1
cdr3_aa: CASSPPARRGTEAFF

v_call: TRBV2
cdr3_length: 14
j_call: TRBJ2-5
cdr3_aa: CASSEATLQETQYF

v_call: TRBV6-5
cdr3_length: 14
j_call: TRBJ2-3
cdr3_aa: CASSSGLGTDTQYF

v_call: TRBV9
cdr3_length: 14
j_call: TRBJ2-2
cdr3_aa: CASSEEGNTGELFF

v_call: TRBV7-3
cdr3_length: 15
j_call: TRBJ2-5
cdr3_aa: CASSSLAGGQAAQYF

v_call: TRBV25-1
cdr3_length: 13
j_call: TRBJ2-5
cdr3_aa: CASSENRGETQYF

v_call: TRBV13
cdr3_length: 17
j_call: TRBJ1-1
cdr3_aa: CASSHFPTTGMNTEAFF

v_call: TRBV28
cdr3_length: 15
j_call: TRBJ2-4
cdr3_aa: CASSYRGLAKNIQYF

v_call: TRBV18
cdr3_length: 16
j_call: TRBJ2-3
cdr3_aa: CASSPRKGASTDTQYF

v_call: TRBV13
cdr3_length: 15
j_call: TRBJ2-2
cdr3_aa: CASSLARGNPGELFF

v_call: TRBV28
cdr3_length: 12
j_call: TRBJ1-1
cdr3_aa: CASSNGGTEAFF

v_call: TRBV4-1
cdr3_length: 14
j_call: TRBJ2-7
cdr3_aa: CASSQRPSGYEQYF

v_call: TRBV7-8
cdr3_length: 16
j_call: TRBJ2-2
cdr3_aa: CASSLVRLADTGELFF

v_call: TRBV10-1
cdr3_length: 12
j_call: TRBJ1-5
cdr3_aa: CASKGVNQPQHF